This section outlines one T cell receptor (beta chain) sequence together with its context. Its antigen is as yet unknown. This sample is drawn from a study of cytomegalovirus exposure and HLA in healthy donors. Overall study context: T cells numbering 150 million to 200 million yielded some 120 million unique TCR beta sequences in an earlier analysis. Of some 400 genotyped donors, 81% grouped in the Caucasian-associated ancestry cluster. Regarding the study as a whole: Three of the chains that were CMV-associated were confirmed in vitro to be specific for CMV antigens. It was taken for granted in presence/absence analyses that sequencing depth across donors was roughly uniform.

The PCR had 60 Vbeta and 13 Jbeta primers. The table came from immunoSEQ multiplex PCR; TCRdb's copy has only in-frame clones and leaves some out. The data contain 150,000 to 200,000 clones, around 78% of them singletons. The sequenced sample was PBMCs. The receptor was derived from a woman in her 30s in good health and CMV-seropositive.

The CDR3 region is CASSLPGTGTGEKLFF. DNA of the CDR3: TGTGCCAGCAGTTTACCCGGGACAGGGACGGGTGAAAAACTGTTTTTT. J is TRBJ1-4 and V is TRBV28; TRBD1 matches 9 bases. Germline trimming cut 2 bases from V and 7 bases from J; bases unmatched to any gene: 8. The germline CDR1 and CDR2 sequences are MDHEN and SYDVKM. The CDR3 sequence is 16 residues long.